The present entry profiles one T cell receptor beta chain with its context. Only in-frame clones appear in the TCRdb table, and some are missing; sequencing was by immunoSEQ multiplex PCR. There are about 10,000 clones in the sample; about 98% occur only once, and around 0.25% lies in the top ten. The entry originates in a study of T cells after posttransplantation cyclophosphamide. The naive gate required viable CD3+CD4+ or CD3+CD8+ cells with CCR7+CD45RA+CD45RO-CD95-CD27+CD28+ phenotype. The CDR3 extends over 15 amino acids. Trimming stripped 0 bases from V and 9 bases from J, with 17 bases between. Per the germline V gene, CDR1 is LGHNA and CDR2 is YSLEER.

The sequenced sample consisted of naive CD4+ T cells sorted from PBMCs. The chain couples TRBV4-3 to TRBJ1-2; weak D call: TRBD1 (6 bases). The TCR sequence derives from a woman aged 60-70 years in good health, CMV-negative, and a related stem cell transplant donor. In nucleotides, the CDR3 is TGCGCCAGCAGCCAAGAAGGCAGGGGAGAGGTCAGCTACACCTTC. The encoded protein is CASSQEGRGEVSYTF.